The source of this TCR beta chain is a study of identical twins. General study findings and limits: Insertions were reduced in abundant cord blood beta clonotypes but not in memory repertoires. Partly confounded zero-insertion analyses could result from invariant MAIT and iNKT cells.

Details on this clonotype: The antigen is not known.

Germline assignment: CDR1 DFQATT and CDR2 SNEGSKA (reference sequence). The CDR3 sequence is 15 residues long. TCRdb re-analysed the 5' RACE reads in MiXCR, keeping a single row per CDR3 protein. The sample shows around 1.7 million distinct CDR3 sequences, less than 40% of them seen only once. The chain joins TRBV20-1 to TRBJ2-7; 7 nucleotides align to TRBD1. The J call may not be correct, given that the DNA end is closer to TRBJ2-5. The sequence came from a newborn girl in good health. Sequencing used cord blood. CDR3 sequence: CSAEGQTRLWETQYF. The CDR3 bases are TGCAGTGCTGAGGGACAGACCCGTTTGTGGGAGACCCAGTACTTC.